The 15 T cell receptor beta chains presented below share a single source sample, sequenced in a study of beta chain features in type 1 diabetes. The authors reverse transcribed all of the isolated RNA, so sequencing captured expressed TCRB transcripts. Method: immunoSEQ multiplex PCR; TCRdb's copy keeps in-frame clones and lacks some. The sample includes roughly 350,000 clones, 11% of them seen just once. The sequenced sample consisted of naive CD4+ T cells from blood. The receptors stem from a woman under 40 in good health.

A few counts support this clone. This chain joins TRBV9 and TRBJ2-1; unclear D gene. There are 15 residues in the CDR3. In germline, CDR1 is SGDLS, CDR2 YYNGEE. The V end was cut by 2 bases, the J end by 9 bases, with 18 bases between. DNA of the CDR3: TGTGCCAGCAGCGTTCAAGGAATGTCTTCGGGTGAGCAGTTCTTC. Translation: CASSVQGMSSGEQFF.

The chain joins TRBV28 to TRBJ2-3, with 8 bases lining up with TRBD1. This CDR3 spans 15 amino acids. Trimming at V came to 7 bases and at J to 2 bases, leaving 8 bases not matched to a gene. The germline V gene has CDR1 MDHEN and CDR2 SYDVKM. CDR3 sequence reads: CASKGGQGVTDTQYF. The CDR3 bases are TGTGCCAGCAAAGGCGGACAGGGAGTCACAGATACGCAGTATTTT. Looking up the rest from reference TRBV28 and TRBJ2-3 gives the full variable domain: DVKVTQSSRYLVKRTGEKVFLECVQDMDHENMFWYRQDPGLGLRLIYFSYDVKMKEKGDIPEGYSVSREKKERFSLILESASTNQTSMYLCASKGGQGVTDTQYFGPGTRLTVL.

This clone was observed a few times. The chain couples TRBV28 to TRBJ2-1; D remains ambiguous. The germline V and J ends were trimmed by 5 bases and 2 bases, with 10 bases remaining between them. This CDR3 is built from 14 residues. The germline V gene encodes CDR1 MDHEN and CDR2 SYDVKM. DNA for the CDR3: TGTGCCAGCAGTCTTTCGGTAGCCTACAATGAGCAGTTCTTC. Translation gives CASSLSVAYNEQFF.

The table lists this clone with a few counts. The rearrangement joins TRBV2 to TRBJ2-7, with D tentatively TRBD2 (5 bases). The CDR3 covers 13 residues. Trimming left V 4 bases short and J 5 bases short, with 12 bases between. Germline lookup yields CDR1 SNHLY and CDR2 FYNNEI. CDR3 region: CASSAGLAHEQYF. The DNA of the CDR3 is TGTGCCAGCAGTGCTGGGCTAGCCCACGAGCAGTACTTC.

In this sample, this clone turned up a few times. This chain links TRBV4-2 with TRBJ2-7; 7 nucleotides align to TRBD2. The CDR3 totals 12 residues. Germline CDR1 reads LGHNA; CDR2 reads YNFKEQ. Trimming cost V 10 bases and J 2 bases; bases outside gene matches: 5. CDR3 nucleotides: TGTGCCAAGACTAGCCCGACCTACGAGCAGTACTTC. The encoded protein is CAKTSPTYEQYF.

The chain uses TRBV28 and TRBJ2-5; 9 positions agree with TRBD1. CDR3 length: 15 residues. Germline-derived CDR1 and CDR2 are MDHEN and SYDVKM. V was clipped by 7 bases and J by 5 bases; unmatched bases: 11. CDR3 region: CASTTGTGLEETQYF. The CDR3 DNA reads TGTGCCAGCACCACCGGGACAGGGTTAGAGGAGACCCAGTACTTC. The full variable domain, completed using reference TRBV28 and TRBJ2-5, is DVKVTQSSRYLVKRTGEKVFLECVQDMDHENMFWYRQDPGLGLRLIYFSYDVKMKEKGDIPEGYSVSREKKERFSLILESASTNQTSMYLCASTTGTGLEETQYFGPGTRLLVL.

The chain couples TRBV7-3 to TRBJ2-1, with TRBD1 identical over 7 bases. The CDR3 runs 14 residues. The V segment lost 5 bases and the J segment 4 bases; nucleotides outside the gene matches: 5. Germline CDR1 reads SGHTA; CDR2 reads FQGTGA. The DNA for the CDR3 is TGTGCCAGCAGCCTAAGACAGGGTTACAATGAGCAGTTCTTC. This gives the protein CASSLRQGYNEQFF.

This clone was recorded a few times. The same CDR3 also results from other DNA sequences found in this sample. The V and J genes are TRBV18 and TRBJ1-5, with D perhaps matching TRBD1 (6 bases). Germline V gene sequence: CDR1 KGHSH, CDR2 LQKENI. This CDR3 contains 15 residues. Trimming stripped 3 bases from V and 4 bases from J, with 13 bases between. The CDR3 loop reads CASSPGQGSNQPQHF. DNA of the CDR3: TGTGCCAGCTCACCGGGGCAGGGGTCTAATCAGCCCCAGCATTTT.

In its sample, this clone was seen a few times. V usage is TRBV2 and J usage is TRBJ2-4, with D perhaps TRBD1 (6 bases). This CDR3 spans 13 amino acids. In germline, CDR1 is SNHLY, CDR2 FYNNEI. Trimming cost V 7 bases and J 3 bases, with 10 bases left between them. The CDR3 reads CASNPTGKNIQYF. The CDR3, as DNA: TGTGCCAGCAACCCGACAGGCAAAAACATTCAGTACTTC.

The chain links TRBV28 to TRBJ2-3, with TRBD2 as a possible D gene (5 bases). Germline V CDR1 and CDR2: MDHEN, SYDVKM. Trimming shortened V by 6 bases and J by 2 bases, and 18 bases separated the two germline ends. The CDR3 is 16 residues long. The CDR3 bases are TGTGCCAGCAGAGAGGAAGGACTTCCCTACACAGATACGCAGTATTTT. Translation gives CASREEGLPYTDTQYF.

This clone was seen only a few times. The chain carries TRBV9 and TRBJ2-2; the D gene is possibly TRBD2 (6 bases). The CDR3 covers 16 residues. From germline, CDR1 is SGDLS and CDR2 YYNGEE. V lost 0 bases, J lost 0 bases, and 9 bases lay in between. CDR3 in amino acids: CASSVVSGSNTGELFF. CDR3 bases: TGTGCCAGCAGCGTAGTTAGCGGTTCGAACACCGGGGAGCTGTTTTTT.

This sequence joins TRBV7-9 and TRBJ2-1; possibly TRBD1 for D (6 bases). The CDR3 is made up of 16 amino acids. The V gene's germline CDR1 is SEHNR and CDR2 FQNEAQ (reference sequence). The V end lost 5 bases, the J end lost 3 bases, and 17 bases lay between the germline ends. The DNA for the CDR3 is TGTGCCAGCAGCCAAAAACCGGGACAACACTACAATGAGCAGTTCTTC. It translates to CASSQKPGQHYNEQFF. Together with reference TRBV7-9 and TRBJ2-1, the CDR3 gives the full variable domain: DTGVSQNPRHKITKRGQNVTFRCDPISEHNRLYWYRQTLGQGPEFLTYFQNEAQLEKSRLLSDRFSAERPKGSFSTLEIQRTEQGDSAMYLCASSQKPGQHYNEQFFGPGTRLTVL.

The rearrangement uses TRBV2 and TRBJ2-2; TRBD2 matches at 12 bases. The CDR3 has 15 residues. CDR1 is SNHLY, CDR2 FYNNEI, per germline. Trimming cost V 6 bases and J 6 bases; bases outside gene matches: 5. CDR3 amino acids: CASRGLAGFSGELFF. The CDR3 DNA reads as TGTGCCAGCAGGGGACTAGCGGGTTTCTCCGGGGAGCTGTTTTTT.

The J gene is TRBJ2-4, the V gene TRBV18; maybe TRBD1 (6 bases). The ends were cut back, 8 bases at V and 5 bases at J, with 28 bases in the middle. The CDR3 runs to 18 residues. Germline V gene data show CDR1 as KGHSH and CDR2 as LQKENI. The CDR3 DNA reads as TGTGCCAGCGGTCACCAGGCTCCGGCCAGGGGTGTGGAAAACATTCAGTACTTC. Protein product: CASGHQAPARGVENIQYF.

There are a few counts of this clone. This chain uses TRBV7-2 with TRBJ2-5, with 10 positions matching TRBD2. This CDR3 spans 16 amino acids. Germline assignment: CDR1 SGHTA and CDR2 FQGNSA. Trimming took 1 base from V and 5 from J; bases not matched to a gene: 7. CDR3 protein: CASSLDPSGSSETQYF. CDR3 nucleotide sequence: TGTGCCAGCAGCTTAGATCCTAGCGGGAGCAGCGAGACCCAGTACTTC.